Below, 7 T cell receptor beta chains from the same sample are listed, as sequenced in a study of T cell repertoires in cytomegalovirus infection. These receptors are not linked to any known antigen. A single record per CDR3 protein comes from TCRdb applying MiXCR to the reads. The profile shows 370,000 or so distinct CDR3 sequences, around a third of them singletons. Sequenced material: cultured PBMCs, taken from culture after CMV antigen stimulation. The receptors here all came from a human donor in good health (CMV status not recorded). Some clones in this sample may be carry-over from other donors' samples.

The chain uses TRBV6-2 or TRBV6-3 and TRBJ1-1; D is uncertain. V was trimmed by 4 bases and J by 10 bases, leaving 13 bases between them. The CDR3 totals 12 residues. Germline V gene lookup returns CDR1 MNHEY and CDR2 SVGEGT. The CDR3 bases are TGTGCCAGCAGTTTCTTTTCCAGTGGAGCTTTCTTT. Protein product: CASSFFSSGAFF.

This chain links TRBV7-9 with TRBJ2-7, with 8 positions matching TRBD2. In germline, CDR1 is SEHNR, CDR2 FQNEAQ (reference sequence). V lost 5 bases and J lost 0; bases outside the gene matches: 9. The CDR3 length is 16 residues. The CDR3 is CASSRAGGTYSYEQYF. The CDR3 DNA reads as TGTGCCAGCAGCCGGGCGGGAGGCACTTACTCCTACGAGCAGTACTTC.

This rearrangement joins TRBV2 to TRBJ2-3; no reliable D call. V gave up 6 bases and J gave up 7 bases, with 11 bases separating them. CDR1 is SNHLY, CDR2 FYNNEI, per germline. The CDR3 extends over 12 amino acids. The CDR3 here is CASRGDENTQYF. The DNA of the CDR3 is TGTGCCAGCAGGGGCGATGAGAATACGCAGTATTTT.

The chain carries TRBV7-2 and TRBJ2-5; TRBD1 matches 8 bases. V was pared by 2 bases and J by 5 bases, with 4 bases of the junction left unmatched. The CDR3 totals 14 residues. Germline V CDR1 and CDR2: SGHTA, FQGNSA. CDR3 in amino acids: CASSLQGAWETQYF. Written as DNA, the CDR3 is TGTGCCAGCAGCTTACAGGGGGCGTGGGAGACCCAGTACTTC.

In this sample, this clonotype turned up a few times. The chain employs TRBV2 and TRBJ2-1; D remains ambiguous. This CDR3 has 15 residues. CDR1 SNHLY and CDR2 FYNNEI come from the germline V gene. Trimming removed 2 bases from V and 9 bases from J, with 17 bases in between. CDR3 amino acids: CASSERAVVSGEQFF. CDR3 nucleotide sequence: TGTGCCAGCAGTGAAAGGGCGGTAGTCTCCGGTGAGCAGTTCTTC.

This clonotype has just a few counts. This chain links TRBV11-2 with TRBJ1-1; possible D gene TRBD1, 6 bases. There are 15 residues in the CDR3. Trimming took 5 bases from V and 3 from J, leaving 16 bases between them. Germline V gene lookup returns CDR1 SGHAT and CDR2 FQNNGV. DNA of the CDR3: TGTGCCAGCAGCCCCAACGGACAGCCCTACACTGAAGCTTTCTTT. The encoded protein is CASSPNGQPYTEAFF.

The rearrangement links TRBV19 to TRBJ1-1; maybe TRBD1 (6 bases). The germline gives CDR1 LNHDA, CDR2 SQIVND (reference sequence). Trimming shortened V by 4 bases and J by 7 bases, and 19 bases separated the two germline ends. The CDR3 is 15 residues long. The CDR3 DNA follows: TGTGCCAGTAGTAATCCCGGGGGGCCGGCAGATGAAGCTTTCTTT. This sequence encodes CASSNPGGPADEAFF.